This T cell receptor (beta chain) was profiled in a study of blood T cell repertoires in COVID-19. Study-level information: Acute and convalescent COVID-19 samples came from the United States, Italy and Spain. Sources were T cells, B-cell-depleted T cells, or PBMCs; the material itself was cDNA or gDNA.

In the authors' workflow: Nucleated cell counts were estimated from reference gene primer amplification. Clones were sequenced by immunoSEQ multiplex PCR, and TCRdb holds only the in-frame ones, with some missing. V and J calls and clone size are given by that table; D and trimming were obtained from the DNA. Among some 39,000 clones listed, approximately 86% were seen once. The germline V gene has CDR1 MNHEY and CDR2 SMNVEV (reference sequence). This CDR3 has 11 residues. V was shortened by 3 bases and J by 6 bases, with 4 bases between the two germline ends. The chain links TRBV27 to TRBJ2-3; D is uncertain. Sequencing input: peripheral blood. The sequence was collected from a man in his forties or fifties with active COVID-19. The CDR3 nucleotides are TGTGCCAGCAGTTTCGCGGATACGCAGTATTTT. This sequence encodes CASSFADTQYF.